The clone carrying this T cell receptor beta chain was picked up many times. This record belongs to a study of CD8 T cells in ankylosing spondylitis. The CDR3 spans 15 residues. Trimming stripped 3 bases from V and 9 bases from J, with 22 bases between. Germline loops: CDR1 SGDLS, CDR2 YYNGEE. TCRdb re-analysed the 5' RACE reads in MiXCR, keeping a single row per CDR3 protein. Here the sample spans 40,000 to 50,000 distinct CDR3 sequences, less than 3.5% being singletons. V gene TRBV9 combines with J gene TRBJ2-7; maybe TRBD2 (6 bases). The sequenced sample consisted of blood, either unsorted or a sorted T cell fraction (not recorded which). The clonotype originates from a male donor with ankylosing spondylitis or in good health (not recorded which). The CDR3 loop is CASSAHPTGVGGQYF. The CDR3 DNA reads TGTGCCAGCAGCGCCCACCCGACGGGAGTAGGTGGGCAGTACTTC. The whole variable domain, remainder taken from reference TRBV9 and TRBJ2-7, is DSGVTQTPKHLITATGQRVTLRCSPRSGDLSVYWYQQSLDQGLQFLIQYYNGEERAKGNILERFSAQQFPDLHSELNLSSLELGDSALYFCASSAHPTGVGGQYFGPGTRLTVT.